These 3 T cell receptor beta chains were sequenced from one sample in a study of cytomegalovirus exposure and HLA in healthy donors. Produced via immunoSEQ multiplex PCR; TCRdb's table is partial and in-frame only. The data show around 260,000 clones, with about 90% seen just once and around 3.1% held by the top ten. Sequencing used PBMCs. The receptors originated from a woman aged 25 to 45 in good health and CMV-seronegative.

This clone appeared a few times. The chain uses TRBV6-6 and TRBJ2-2, with TRBD2 matching 11 bases. The CDR3 runs 16 residues. Per the germline V gene, CDR1 is MNHNY and CDR2 is SVGAGI (reference sequence). V lost 6 bases, J lost 2 bases, and 5 bases stayed unmatched. CDR3 nucleotides: TGTGCCAGCAGGAGACTAGCGGGGATAAACACCGGGGAGCTGTTTTTT. It codes for CASRRLAGINTGELFF.

This chain links TRBV11-3 with TRBJ2-2; D remains unclear. V lost 2 bases to trimming and J lost 5 bases, with 12 bases between them. Germline V gene sequence: CDR1 SGHNT, CDR2 YENEEA. CDR3 size: 15 residues. The CDR3 DNA sequence: TGTGCCAGCAGCTTACTTGCGGCAGGTACCGGGGAGCTGTTTTTT. As protein: CASSLLAAGTGELFF.

V and J are TRBV29-1 and TRBJ2-1, with TRBD2 matching over 7 bases. This CDR3 region has 14 residues. Germline V CDR1 and CDR2: SQVTM, ANQGSEA. V shed 4 bases and J 1 base; nucleotides not matched to a gene: 4. CDR3 coding DNA: TGCAGCGTTGCCCGGGGGGTTTCCTACAATGAGCAGTTCTTC. As protein: CSVARGVSYNEQFF.